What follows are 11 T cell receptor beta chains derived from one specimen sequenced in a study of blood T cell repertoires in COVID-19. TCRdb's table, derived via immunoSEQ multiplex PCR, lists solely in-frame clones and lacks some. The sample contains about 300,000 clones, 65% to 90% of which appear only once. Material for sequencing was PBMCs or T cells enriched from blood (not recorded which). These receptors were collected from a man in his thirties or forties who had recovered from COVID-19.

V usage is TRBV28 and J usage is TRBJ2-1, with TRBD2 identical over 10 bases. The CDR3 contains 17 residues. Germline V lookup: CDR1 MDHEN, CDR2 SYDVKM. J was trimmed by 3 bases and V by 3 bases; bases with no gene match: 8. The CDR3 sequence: CASSFLGSGRGYNEQFF. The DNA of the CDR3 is TGTGCCAGCAGTTTCCTGGGGAGCGGGAGGGGCTACAATGAGCAGTTCTTC. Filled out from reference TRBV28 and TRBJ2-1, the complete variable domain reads DVKVTQSSRYLVKRTGEKVFLECVQDMDHENMFWYRQDPGLGLRLIYFSYDVKMKEKGDIPEGYSVSREKKERFSLILESASTNQTSMYLCASSFLGSGRGYNEQFFGPGTRLTVL.

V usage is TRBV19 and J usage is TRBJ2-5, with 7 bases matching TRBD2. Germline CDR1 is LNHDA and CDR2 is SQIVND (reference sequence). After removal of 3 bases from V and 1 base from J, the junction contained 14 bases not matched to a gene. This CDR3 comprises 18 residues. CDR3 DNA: TGTGCCAGTAGTATGGCCCTCGGGGCGGGAGACCCCCAAGAGACCCAGTACTTC. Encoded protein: CASSMALGAGDPQETQYF. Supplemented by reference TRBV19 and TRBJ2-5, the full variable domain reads DGGITQSPKYLFRKEGQNVTLSCEQNLNHDAMYWYRQDPGQGLRLIYYSQIVNDFQKGDIAEGYSVSREKKESFPLTVTSAQKNPTAFYLCASSMALGAGDPQETQYFGPGTRLLVL.

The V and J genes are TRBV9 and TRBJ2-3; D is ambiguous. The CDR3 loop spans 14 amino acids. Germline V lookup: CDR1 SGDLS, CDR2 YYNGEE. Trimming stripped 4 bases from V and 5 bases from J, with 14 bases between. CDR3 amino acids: CASSPTSRKDTQYF. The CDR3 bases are TGTGCCAGCAGCCCAACCTCGCGGAAAGATACGCAGTATTTT. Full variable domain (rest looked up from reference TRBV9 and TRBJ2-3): DSGVTQTPKHLITATGQRVTLRCSPRSGDLSVYWYQQSLDQGLQFLIQYYNGEERAKGNILERFSAQQFPDLHSELNLSSLELGDSALYFCASSPTSRKDTQYFGPGTRLTVL.

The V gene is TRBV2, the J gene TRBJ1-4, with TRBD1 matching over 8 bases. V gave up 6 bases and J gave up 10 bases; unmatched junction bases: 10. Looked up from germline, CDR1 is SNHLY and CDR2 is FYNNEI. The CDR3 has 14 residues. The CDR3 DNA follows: TGTGCCAGCAGGCCAGGGGGCATAGGAGGAAAACTGTTTTTT. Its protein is CASRPGGIGGKLFF.

CDR3 in DNA: TGTGCCAGCTCCTCCGAGAGTTTTATCATGAACACTGAAGCTTTCTTT. Translated, it gives CASSSESFIMNTEAFF. The gene calls are TRBV18 and TRBJ1-1, with D hard to call. V was shortened by 6 bases and J by 0 bases, with 17 bases between the two germline ends. Per germline, CDR1 KGHSH and CDR2 LQKENI. The CDR3 runs 16 residues.

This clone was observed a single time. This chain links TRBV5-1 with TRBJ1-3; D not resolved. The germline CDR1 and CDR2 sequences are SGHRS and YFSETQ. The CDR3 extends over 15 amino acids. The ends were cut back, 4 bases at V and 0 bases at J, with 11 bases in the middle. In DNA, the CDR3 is TGCGCCAGCAGCCCAGGTGGCTACTCTGGAAACACCATATATTTT. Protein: CASSPGGYSGNTIYF.

CDR3 sequence reads: CASSEPGLYTEAFF. The CDR3 region has the DNA TGTGCCAGCAGTGAACCGGGACTGTACACTGAAGCTTTCTTT. V usage is TRBV6-1 and J usage is TRBJ1-1; perhaps TRBD1 as D (5 bases). Germline assignment: CDR1 MNHNS and CDR2 SASEGT. Trimming pared 2 bases from V and 3 bases from J, leaving 10 bases between. The CDR3 runs 14 residues.

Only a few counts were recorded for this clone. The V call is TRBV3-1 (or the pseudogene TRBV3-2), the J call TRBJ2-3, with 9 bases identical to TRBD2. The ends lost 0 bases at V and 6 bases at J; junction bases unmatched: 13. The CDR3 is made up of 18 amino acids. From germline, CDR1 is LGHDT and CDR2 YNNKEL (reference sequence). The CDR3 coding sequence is TGTGCCAGCAGCCAAGATCCTCGGGCGGGAGGGGTCGTCGATACGCAGTATTTT. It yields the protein CASSQDPRAGGVVDTQYF.

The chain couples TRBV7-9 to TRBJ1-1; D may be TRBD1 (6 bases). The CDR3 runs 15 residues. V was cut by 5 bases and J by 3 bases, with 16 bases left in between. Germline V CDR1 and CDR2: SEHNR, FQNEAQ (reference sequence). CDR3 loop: CASSPGWTVDTEAFF. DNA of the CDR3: TGTGCCAGCAGCCCGGGGTGGACAGTGGACACTGAAGCTTTCTTT.

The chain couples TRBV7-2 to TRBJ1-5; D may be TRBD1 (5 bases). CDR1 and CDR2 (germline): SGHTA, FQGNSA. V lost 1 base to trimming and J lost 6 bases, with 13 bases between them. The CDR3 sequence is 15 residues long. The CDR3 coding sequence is TGTGCCAGCAGCTTAGGGGGGGGGACGGGTCAGCCCCAGCATTTT. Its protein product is CASSLGGGTGQPQHF.

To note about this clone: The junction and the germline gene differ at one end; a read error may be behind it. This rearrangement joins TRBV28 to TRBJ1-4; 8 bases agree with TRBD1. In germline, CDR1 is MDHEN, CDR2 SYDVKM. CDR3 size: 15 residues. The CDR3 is CASSDPGQVNGKLFF. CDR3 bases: TGTGCCAGCAGCGATCCGGGACAGGTTAATGGAAAACTGTTTTTT.